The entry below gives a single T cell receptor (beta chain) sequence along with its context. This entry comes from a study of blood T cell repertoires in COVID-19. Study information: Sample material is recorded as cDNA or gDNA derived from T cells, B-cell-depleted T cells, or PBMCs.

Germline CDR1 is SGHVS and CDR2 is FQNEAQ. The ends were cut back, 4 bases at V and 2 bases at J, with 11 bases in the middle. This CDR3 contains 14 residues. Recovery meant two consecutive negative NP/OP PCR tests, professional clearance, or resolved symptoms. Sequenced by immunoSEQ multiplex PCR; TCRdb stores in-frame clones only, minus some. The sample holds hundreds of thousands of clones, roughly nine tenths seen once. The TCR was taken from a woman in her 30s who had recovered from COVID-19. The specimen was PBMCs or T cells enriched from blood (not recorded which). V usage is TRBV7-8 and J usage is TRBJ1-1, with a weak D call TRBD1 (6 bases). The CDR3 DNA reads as TGTGCCAGCAGCTCTATACAGGGTAACACTGAAGCTTTCTTT. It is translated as CASSSIQGNTEAFF.